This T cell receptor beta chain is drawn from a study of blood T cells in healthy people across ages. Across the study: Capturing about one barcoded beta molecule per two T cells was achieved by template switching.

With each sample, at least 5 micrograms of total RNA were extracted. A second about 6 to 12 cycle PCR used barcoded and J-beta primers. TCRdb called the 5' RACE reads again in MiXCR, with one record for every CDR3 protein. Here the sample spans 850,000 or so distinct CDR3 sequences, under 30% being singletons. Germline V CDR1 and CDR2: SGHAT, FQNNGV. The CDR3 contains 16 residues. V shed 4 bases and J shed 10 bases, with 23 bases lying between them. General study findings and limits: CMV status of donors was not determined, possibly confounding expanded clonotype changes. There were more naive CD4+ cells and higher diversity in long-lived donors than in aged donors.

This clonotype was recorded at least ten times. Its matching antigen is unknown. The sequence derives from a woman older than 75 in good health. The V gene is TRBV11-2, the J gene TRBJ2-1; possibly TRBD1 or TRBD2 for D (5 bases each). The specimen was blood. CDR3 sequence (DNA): TGTGCCAGCAGCTCCACGGACGGATCCCTATGGGGGGAGCAGTTCTTC. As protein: CASSSTDGSLWGEQFF.